This T cell receptor (beta chain) is from a study of human T cells and chemical hapten exposure. TCRdb reprocessed the RACE reads via MiXCR and lists one record per CDR3 protein. The data show under 110,000 distinct CDR3 sequences, approximately 12% seen once. This CDR3 is built from 14 residues. CDR1 and CDR2 (germline): KGHSH, LQKENI. V was shortened by 0 bases and J by 8 bases, with 11 bases between the two germline ends. Time point of the sample: pre-sensitization, week 0. Treatment noted: therapeutic diphenylcyclopropenone sensitization with weekly scalp DPC. This clonotype was seen at least ten times.

The J gene is TRBJ1-5, the V gene TRBV18; D is unresolved. This clonotype was obtained from a woman aged 45-65 years with alopecia areata. Some clones in this sample may be carry-over from other donors' samples. Sequences were derived from whole blood, sampled in connection with sensitization to the hapten diphenylcyclopropenone (DPC). CDR3 nucleotide sequence: TGTGCCAGCTCACCACCGGATGCATCGGAGCCCCAGCATTTT. This codes for CASSPPDASEPQHF.